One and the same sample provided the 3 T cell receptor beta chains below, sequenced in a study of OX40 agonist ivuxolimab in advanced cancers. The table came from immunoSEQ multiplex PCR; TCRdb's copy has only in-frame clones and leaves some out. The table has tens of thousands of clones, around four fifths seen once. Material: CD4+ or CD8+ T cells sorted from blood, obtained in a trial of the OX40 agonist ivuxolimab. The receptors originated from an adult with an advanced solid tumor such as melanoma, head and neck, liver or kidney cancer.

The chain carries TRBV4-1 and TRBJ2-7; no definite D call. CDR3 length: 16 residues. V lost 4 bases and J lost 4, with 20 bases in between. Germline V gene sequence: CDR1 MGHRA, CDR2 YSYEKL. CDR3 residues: CASSLSGTGSGYEQYF. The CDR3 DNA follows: TGCGCCAGCAGCCTCTCCGGTACGGGCAGTGGGTACGAGCAGTACTTC.

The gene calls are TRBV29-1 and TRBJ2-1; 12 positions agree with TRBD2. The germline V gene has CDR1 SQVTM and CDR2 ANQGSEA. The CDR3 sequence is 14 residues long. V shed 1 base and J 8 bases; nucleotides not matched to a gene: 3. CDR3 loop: CSVEGLAGVDEQFF. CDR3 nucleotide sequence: TGCAGCGTTGAAGGACTAGCGGGAGTCGATGAGCAGTTCTTC.

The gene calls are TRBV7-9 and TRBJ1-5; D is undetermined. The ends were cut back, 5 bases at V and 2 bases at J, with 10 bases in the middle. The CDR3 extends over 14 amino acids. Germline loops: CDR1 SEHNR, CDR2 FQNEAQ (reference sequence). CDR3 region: CASSTAVGNQPQHF. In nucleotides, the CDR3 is TGTGCCAGCAGCACTGCAGTGGGCAATCAGCCCCAGCATTTT. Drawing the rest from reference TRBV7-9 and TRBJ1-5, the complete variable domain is DTGVSQNPRHKITKRGQNVTFRCDPISEHNRLYWYRQTLGQGPEFLTYFQNEAQLEKSRLLSDRFSAERPKGSFSTLEIQRTEQGDSAMYLCASSTAVGNQPQHFGDGTRLSIL.